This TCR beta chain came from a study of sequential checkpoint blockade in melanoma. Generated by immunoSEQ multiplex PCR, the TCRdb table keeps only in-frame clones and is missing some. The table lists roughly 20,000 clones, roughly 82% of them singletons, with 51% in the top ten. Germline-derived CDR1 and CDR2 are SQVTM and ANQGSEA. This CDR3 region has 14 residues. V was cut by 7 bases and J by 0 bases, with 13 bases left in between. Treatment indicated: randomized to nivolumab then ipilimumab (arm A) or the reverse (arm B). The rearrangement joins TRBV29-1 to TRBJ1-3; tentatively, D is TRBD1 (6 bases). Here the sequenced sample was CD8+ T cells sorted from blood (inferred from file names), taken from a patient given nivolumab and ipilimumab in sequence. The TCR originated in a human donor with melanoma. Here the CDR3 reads CSAVTGLSGNTIYF. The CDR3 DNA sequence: TGCAGCGCCGTGACAGGACTCTCTGGAAACACCATATATTTT.